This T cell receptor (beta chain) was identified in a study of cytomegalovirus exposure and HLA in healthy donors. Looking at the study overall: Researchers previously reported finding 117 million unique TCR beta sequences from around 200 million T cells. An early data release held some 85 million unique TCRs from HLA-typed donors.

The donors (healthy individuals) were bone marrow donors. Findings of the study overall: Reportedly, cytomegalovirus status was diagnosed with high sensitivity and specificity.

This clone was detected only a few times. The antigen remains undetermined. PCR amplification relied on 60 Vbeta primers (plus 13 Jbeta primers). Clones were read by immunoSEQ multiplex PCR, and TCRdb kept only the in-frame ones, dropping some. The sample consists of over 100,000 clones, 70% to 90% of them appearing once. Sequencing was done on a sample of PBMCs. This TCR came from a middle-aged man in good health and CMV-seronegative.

In DNA, the CDR3 is TGCGCCAGCAGTGAGAACGGGATAGCCAAAAACATTCAGTACTTC. It is translated as CASSENGIAKNIQYF. This chain connects TRBV10-1 to TRBJ2-4, with TRBD2 as a possible D gene (5 bases). The V gene lost 2 bases and the J gene lost 0 bases, with 8 bases spanning the gap. CDR1 and CDR2 (germline): WNHNN, SYGVQD (reference sequence). The CDR3 has 15 amino acids.